One and the same sample provided the 15 T cell receptor beta chains below, sequenced in a study of blood T cell repertoires in COVID-19. Produced via immunoSEQ multiplex PCR; TCRdb's table is partial and in-frame only. Here the sample spans about 200,000 clones, less than 90% being singletons. What was sequenced was peripheral blood. These receptors came from a human donor in a cohort sampled during active COVID-19.

This chain uses TRBV7-2 with TRBJ2-3, with 8 nucleotides matching TRBD2. V lost 8 bases to trimming and J lost 0 bases; unmatched junction nucleotides: 7. The CDR3 is 15 amino acids. CDR1 is SGHTA, CDR2 FQGNSA, per germline. The CDR3 nucleotides are TGTGCCAGCGGTTGGCGGGGGGATAGCACAGATACGCAGTATTTT. Its translation is CASGWRGDSTDTQYF.

V is TRBV6-5 and J is TRBJ2-1, with 10 bases matching TRBD2. Trimming at V came to 5 bases and at J to 3 bases, leaving 4 bases not matched to a gene. The germline gives CDR1 MNHEY, CDR2 SVGAGI. CDR3 size: 15 residues. CDR3 residues: CASSQTSGYYNEQFF. In nucleotides, the CDR3 is TGTGCCAGCAGTCAGACTAGCGGGTACTACAATGAGCAGTTCTTC.

This clone was counted a few times. The V gene is TRBV28, the J gene TRBJ2-1, with 7 nucleotides matching TRBD2. Germline V gene lookup returns CDR1 MDHEN and CDR2 SYDVKM. This CDR3 region has 14 residues. The J segment lost 4 bases and the V segment lost 9 bases, leaving 9 bases of the junction unmatched. The CDR3 nucleotides are TGTGCCAGTTGGGAGCAGGGAGGGTACAATGAGCAGTTCTTC. It encodes CASWEQGGYNEQFF.

This rearrangement joins TRBV6-1 to TRBJ2-7, with D possibly matching TRBD2 (6 bases). CDR3 length: 16 amino acids. Germline V lookup: CDR1 MNHNS, CDR2 SASEGT. Trimming cost V 0 bases and J 2 bases, with 14 bases left between them. The CDR3 loop is CASSEARGSSTYEQYV. Written as DNA, the CDR3 is TGTGCCAGCAGTGAAGCGCGGGGTAGTTCCACCTACGAGCAGTACGTC.

The chain has TRBV19 and TRBJ2-3, with 8 positions matching TRBD2. CDR1 and CDR2 (germline): LNHDA, SQIVND (reference sequence). V trimming: 6 bases; J trimming: 4 bases; junction bases outside the gene matches: 9. The CDR3 loop spans 15 amino acids. The CDR3 DNA sequence: TGTGCCAGTAGCCCTAGAGCGGGAGTCCCAGATACGCAGTATTTT. Its translation is CASSPRAGVPDTQYF.

The V gene is TRBV10-3, the J gene TRBJ1-1; a weak D match, TRBD1 (5 bases). Germline CDR1 and CDR2: ENHRY and SYGVKD. The CDR3 is 14 amino acids. Trimming removed 6 bases at V and 1 base at J, with 12 bases between. Here the CDR3 DNA reads TGTGCCATCAGATTACAGGCCACGAACACTGAAGCTTTCTTT. Amino acids: CAIRLQATNTEAFF.

The rearrangement uses TRBV19 and TRBJ1-4; D may be TRBD1 (5 bases). The germline gives CDR1 LNHDA, CDR2 SQIVND (reference sequence). The CDR3 has 15 residues. V lost 3 bases to trimming and J lost 7 bases, with 15 bases between them. The DNA of the CDR3 is TGTGCCAGTAGTATCGGTCGCAGGACATTTGAAAAACTGTTTTTT. It yields the protein CASSIGRRTFEKLFF.

This rearrangement joins TRBV3-1 (or the pseudogene TRBV3-2) to TRBJ2-7; D gene ambiguous. Germline lookup yields CDR1 LGHDT and CDR2 YNNKEL (reference sequence). The ends were cut back, 3 bases at V and 2 bases at J, with 8 bases in the middle. The CDR3 length is 13 residues. CDR3 DNA: TGTGCCAGCAGCCATCTTCCAGCCTACGAGCAGTACTTC. Translation gives CASSHLPAYEQYF.

The chain recombines TRBV14 with TRBJ1-4, with a possible D match to TRBD1 (5 bases). Trimming removed 1 base from V and 11 bases from J, with 17 bases in between. Germline V gene sequence: CDR1 SGHDN, CDR2 FVKESK. This CDR3 contains 15 residues. CDR3 sequence: CASSQGWTAGGKLFF. CDR3 in DNA: TGTGCCAGCAGCCAAGGTTGGACGGCCGGGGGGAAACTGTTTTTT.

The genes are TRBV10-2 and TRBJ1-6, with D tentatively TRBD1 (5 bases). The CDR3 is 14 amino acids. V gave up 6 bases and J gave up 7 bases, with 13 bases separating them. Germline-derived CDR1 and CDR2 are WSHSY and SAAADI. The CDR3 protein is CASREQGANSPLHF. CDR3 coding DNA: TGCGCCAGCAGAGAGCAAGGGGCCAATTCACCCCTCCACTTT.

J is TRBJ1-4 and V is TRBV28, with D unresolved. Germline V CDR1 and CDR2: MDHEN, SYDVKM. This CDR3 has 18 amino acids. The germline V and J ends were trimmed by 3 bases and 0 bases, with 17 bases remaining between them. The CDR3: CASSFTGSVLATNEKLFF. For the CDR3, the DNA is TGTGCCAGCAGTTTTACGGGGTCGGTACTTGCAACTAATGAAAAACTGTTTTTT. Together with reference TRBV28 and TRBJ1-4, the CDR3 gives the full variable domain: DVKVTQSSRYLVKRTGEKVFLECVQDMDHENMFWYRQDPGLGLRLIYFSYDVKMKEKGDIPEGYSVSREKKERFSLILESASTNQTSMYLCASSFTGSVLATNEKLFFGSGTQLSVL.

The chain carries TRBV2 and TRBJ2-3; 13 nucleotides agree with TRBD2. The length of the CDR3 is 14 residues. J lost 7 bases, V lost 6 bases, and 4 bases had no gene match. Germline-derived CDR1 and CDR2 are SNHLY and FYNNEI. The CDR3 spells CASSVLAGGNTQYF. The CDR3 nucleotides are TGTGCCAGCAGCGTACTAGCGGGAGGGAATACGCAGTATTTT.

In DNA, the CDR3 is TGTGCCAGCAGCGAAACTAGGGGGCGCAACCTCTACTATGGCTACACCTTC. It translates to CASSETRGRNLYYGYTF. The gene calls are TRBV9 and TRBJ1-2; 7 nucleotides line up with TRBD1. V was pared by 3 bases and J by 3 bases, with 14 bases of the junction left unmatched. The CDR3 has 17 amino acids. Germline assignment: CDR1 SGDLS and CDR2 YYNGEE.

This clone was found a few times. As DNA, the CDR3 is TGTGCCAGCAGCTTTCCGGAAGGACACGCTGGAAACACCATATATTTT. Its translation: CASSFPEGHAGNTIYF. The genes are TRBV3-1 (or the pseudogene TRBV3-2) and TRBJ1-3; a weak D match, TRBD1 (5 bases). The CDR3 runs to 16 residues. V was trimmed by 5 bases and J by 2 bases, leaving 16 bases between them. CDR1 and CDR2 from the germline V gene are LGHDT and YNNKEL (reference sequence).

The CDR3 DNA follows: TGTGCCAGCAGTCGCACAGGGGTAGCGAACACCGGGGAGCTGTTTTTT. Translating gives CASSRTGVANTGELFF. The chain uses TRBV2 and TRBJ2-2; 7 bases align to TRBD1. With V trimmed by 5 bases and J by 0 bases, 6 bases remained unmatched. The CDR3 is 16 amino acids. In germline, CDR1 is SNHLY, CDR2 FYNNEI.